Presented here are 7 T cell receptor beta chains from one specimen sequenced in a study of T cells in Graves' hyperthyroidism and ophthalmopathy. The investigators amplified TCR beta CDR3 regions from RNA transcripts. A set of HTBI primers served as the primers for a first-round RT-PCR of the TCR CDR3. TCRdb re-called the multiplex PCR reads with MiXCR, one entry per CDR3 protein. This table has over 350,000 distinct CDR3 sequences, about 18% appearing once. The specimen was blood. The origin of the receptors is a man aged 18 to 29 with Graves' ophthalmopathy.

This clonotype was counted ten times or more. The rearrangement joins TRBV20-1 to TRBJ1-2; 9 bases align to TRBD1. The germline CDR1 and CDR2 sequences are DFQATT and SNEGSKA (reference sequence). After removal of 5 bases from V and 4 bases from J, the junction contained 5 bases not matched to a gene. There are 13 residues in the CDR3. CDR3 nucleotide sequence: TGCAGTGCTCTTAGGGACAGGGTCTATGGCTACACCTTC. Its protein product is CSALRDRVYGYTF.

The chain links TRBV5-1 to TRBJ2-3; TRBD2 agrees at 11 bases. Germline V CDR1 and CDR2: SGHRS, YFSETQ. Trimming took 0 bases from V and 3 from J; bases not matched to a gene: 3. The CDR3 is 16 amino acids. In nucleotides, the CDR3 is TGCGCCAGCAGCTTGGGGGGACTAGCGGCGACAGATACGCAGTATTTT. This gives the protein CASSLGGLAATDTQYF.

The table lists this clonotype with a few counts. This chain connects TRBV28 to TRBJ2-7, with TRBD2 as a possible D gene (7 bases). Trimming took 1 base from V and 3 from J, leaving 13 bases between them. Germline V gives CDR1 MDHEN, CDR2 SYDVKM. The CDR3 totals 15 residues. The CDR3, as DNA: TGTGCCAGCAGTTTATCGGGGGGCGAATTCTACGAGCAGTACTTC. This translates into CASSLSGGEFYEQYF. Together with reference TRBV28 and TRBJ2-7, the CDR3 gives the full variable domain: DVKVTQSSRYLVKRTGEKVFLECVQDMDHENMFWYRQDPGLGLRLIYFSYDVKMKEKGDIPEGYSVSREKKERFSLILESASTNQTSMYLCASSLSGGEFYEQYFGPGTRLTVT.

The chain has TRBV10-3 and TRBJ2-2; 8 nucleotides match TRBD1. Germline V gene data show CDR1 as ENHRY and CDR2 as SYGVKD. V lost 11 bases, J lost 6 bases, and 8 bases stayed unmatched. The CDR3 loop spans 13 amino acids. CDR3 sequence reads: CALQSTGAGELFF. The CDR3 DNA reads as TGTGCCCTACAATCGACAGGGGCCGGGGAGCTGTTTTTT.

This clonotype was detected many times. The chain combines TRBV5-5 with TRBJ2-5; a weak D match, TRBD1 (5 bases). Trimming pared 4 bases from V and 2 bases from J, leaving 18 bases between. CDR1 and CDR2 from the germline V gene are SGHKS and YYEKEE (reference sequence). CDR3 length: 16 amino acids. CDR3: CASSPGPSTVQETQYF. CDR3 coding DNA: TGTGCCAGCAGCCCCGGGCCTTCGACAGTACAAGAGACCCAGTACTTC.

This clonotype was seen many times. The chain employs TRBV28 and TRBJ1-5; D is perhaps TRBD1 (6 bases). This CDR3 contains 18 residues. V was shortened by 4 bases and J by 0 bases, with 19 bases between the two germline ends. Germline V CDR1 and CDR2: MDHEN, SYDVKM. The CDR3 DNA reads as TGTGCCAGCAGTTATATAACCGGGACAAAATATAGCAATCAGCCCCAGCATTTT. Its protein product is CASSYITGTKYSNQPQHF.

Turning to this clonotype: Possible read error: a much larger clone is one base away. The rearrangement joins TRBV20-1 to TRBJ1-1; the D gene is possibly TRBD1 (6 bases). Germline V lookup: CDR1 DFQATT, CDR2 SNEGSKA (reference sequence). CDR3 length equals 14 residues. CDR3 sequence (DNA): TGCAGTGCCCTCCGCGGGGGGCTAGGGGCTGAAGCTCTCTTT. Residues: CSALRGGLGAEALF.